This TCR beta chain is from a study of blood T cell repertoires in COVID-19. Overall study context: Sites across the United States, Italy and Spain contributed samples from acute and convalescent COVID-19. T cells, B-cell-depleted T cells, or PBMCs provided the cDNA or gDNA that served as material.

Original methodology: How many nucleated cells were present was estimated from reference gene primer amplification. Assay used: immunoSEQ multiplex PCR; TCRdb lists only in-frame clones, some missing. The D gene and trimming were derived from the DNA, and the V and J assignments and clone size from that table. This table has 300,000 or so clones, 87% appearing once. V lost 4 bases and J lost 1, with 12 bases in between. The CDR3 is made up of 15 amino acids. Germline V CDR1 and CDR2: MDHEN, SYDVKM. This clonotype was obtained from a man aged 50 to 59 with active or convalescent COVID-19. The rearrangement joins TRBV28 to TRBJ2-3; perhaps TRBD2 as D (5 bases). Sample: peripheral blood. In DNA form, the CDR3 reads TGTGCCAGCAGTTGGCCAGCGGCCGGCACAGATACGCAGTATTTT. The encoded protein is CASSWPAAGTDTQYF.